Included here is one T cell receptor beta chain sequence, with context. The entry originates in a study of blood T cell repertoires in COVID-19. Sequenced by immunoSEQ multiplex PCR; TCRdb stores in-frame clones only, minus some. Of nearly 250,000 clones listed, around nine tenths were seen once; the top ten hold about 1.6%. Trimming cost V 7 bases and J 4 bases, with 11 bases left between them. This CDR3 has 13 amino acids. Germline CDR1 and CDR2: ENHRY and SYGVKD. The receptor was derived from an older woman who had recovered from COVID-19. V and J are TRBV10-3 and TRBJ1-5; D gene ambiguous. Input material: peripheral blood. For the CDR3, the DNA is TGTGCCATCAAAGGGAGAGGAAATCAGCCCCAGCATTTT. It is translated as CAIKGRGNQPQHF.